This TCR beta chain came from a study of identical twins' blood T cells. About the study: About 50 million reads came from 12 libraries, six alpha, six beta.

TCRdb re-analysed the 5' RACE reads in MiXCR, keeping a single row per CDR3 protein. The sample consists of a few hundred thousand distinct CDR3 sequences, roughly 27% of them appearing once. As for this clonotype: Antigen: not known.

The study's findings and limits: Twins shared more top CDR3 clonotypes than unrelated donors did.

Looked up from germline, CDR1 is SGDLS and CDR2 is YYNGEE. CDR3 length: 13 amino acids. Trimming shortened V by 0 bases and J by 7 bases, and 7 bases separated the two germline ends. Sequencing was carried out using PBMCs. The V and J genes are TRBV9 and TRBJ2-2; D is unclear. This clonotype was obtained from a woman between 18 and 55 years old in good health. This CDR3 is CASSVDYIGELFF. The DNA of the CDR3 is TGTGCCAGCAGCGTAGATTACATCGGGGAGCTGTTTTTT.